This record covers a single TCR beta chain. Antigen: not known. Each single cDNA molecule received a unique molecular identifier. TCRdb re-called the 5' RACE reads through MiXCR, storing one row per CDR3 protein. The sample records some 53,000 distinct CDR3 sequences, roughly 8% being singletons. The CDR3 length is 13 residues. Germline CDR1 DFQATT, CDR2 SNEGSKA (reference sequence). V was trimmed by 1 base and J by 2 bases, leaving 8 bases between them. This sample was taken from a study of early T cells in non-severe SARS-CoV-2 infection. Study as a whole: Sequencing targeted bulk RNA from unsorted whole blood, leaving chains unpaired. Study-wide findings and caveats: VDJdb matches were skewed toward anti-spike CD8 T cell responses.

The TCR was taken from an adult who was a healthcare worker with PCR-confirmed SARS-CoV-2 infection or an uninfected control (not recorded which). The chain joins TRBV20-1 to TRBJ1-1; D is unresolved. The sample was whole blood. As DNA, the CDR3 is TGCAGTGCTAGAGTTGGATCTAACACTGAAGCTTTCTTT. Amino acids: CSARVGSNTEAFF.